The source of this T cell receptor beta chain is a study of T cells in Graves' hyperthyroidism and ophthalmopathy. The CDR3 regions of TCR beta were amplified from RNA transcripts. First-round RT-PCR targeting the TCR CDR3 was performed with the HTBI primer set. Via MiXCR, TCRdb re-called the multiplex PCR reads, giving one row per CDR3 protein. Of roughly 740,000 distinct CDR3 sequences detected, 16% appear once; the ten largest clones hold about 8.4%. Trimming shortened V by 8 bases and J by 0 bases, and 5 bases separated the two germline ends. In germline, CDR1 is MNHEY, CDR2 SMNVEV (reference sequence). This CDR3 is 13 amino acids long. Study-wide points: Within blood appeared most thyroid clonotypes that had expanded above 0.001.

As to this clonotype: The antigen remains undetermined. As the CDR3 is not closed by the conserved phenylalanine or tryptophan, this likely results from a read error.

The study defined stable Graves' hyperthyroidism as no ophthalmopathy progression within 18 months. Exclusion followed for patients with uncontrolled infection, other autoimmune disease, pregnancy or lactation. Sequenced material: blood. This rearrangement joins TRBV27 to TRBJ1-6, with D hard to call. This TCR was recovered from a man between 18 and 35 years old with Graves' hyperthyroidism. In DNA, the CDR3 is TGTGCCAGCGCTCGCTCCTATAATTCACCCCTCCACCTT. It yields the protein CASARSYNSPLHL.